What follows are 14 T cell receptor beta chains derived from one specimen sequenced in a study of blood T cell repertoires in COVID-19. Using immunoSEQ multiplex PCR, the repertoire was profiled, and TCRdb retains in-frame clones only, with some absent. Found here are some 260,000 clones, approximately 91% of them singletons; the top ten hold around 2.2%. Sequenced input: peripheral blood. These receptors were collected from a woman aged 40 to 50 who had recovered from COVID-19.

The chain is built from TRBV7-2 and TRBJ2-3; D gene uncertain. CDR1 is SGHTA and CDR2 is FQGNSA in the germline V gene. V was trimmed by 5 bases and J by 2 bases, leaving 5 bases between them. The CDR3 consists of 12 residues. The CDR3 DNA follows: TGTGCCAGCAGCCCCCACACAGATACGCAGTATTTT. Translated: CASSPHTDTQYF.

The chain recombines TRBV27 with TRBJ2-7; D may be TRBD1 (5 bases). Germline V lookup: CDR1 MNHEY, CDR2 SMNVEV (reference sequence). V was trimmed by 4 bases and J by 3 bases, leaving 10 bases between them. The CDR3 extends over 13 amino acids. The CDR3 region has the DNA TGTGCCAGCAGTTCAATCGGACACTACGAGCAGTACTTC. Translated: CASSSIGHYEQYF.

The J gene is TRBJ1-5, the V gene TRBV9; possible D gene TRBD1, 6 bases. Germline-derived CDR1 and CDR2 are SGDLS and YYNGEE. The CDR3 sequence is 14 residues long. Trimming took 0 bases from V and 5 from J, leaving 9 bases between them. CDR3 coding DNA: TGTGCCAGCAGCGTAGAGGGGGGGGATCAGCCCCAGCATTTT. Translating it yields CASSVEGGDQPQHF.

V gene TRBV6-4 combines with J gene TRBJ1-1; possibly TRBD1 for D (6 bases). The germline V gene has CDR1 MRHNA and CDR2 SNTAGT. The CDR3 extends over 14 amino acids. V lost 5 bases and J 1 base, leaving 11 bases between the germline ends. CDR3 nucleotides: TGTGCCAGCAGTCCGACAGGATCGAACACTGAAGCTTTCTTT. Amino acid sequence: CASSPTGSNTEAFF.

The V gene is TRBV28, the J gene TRBJ1-5; D remains unclear. V lost 2 bases to trimming and J lost 1 base, with 3 bases between them. The CDR3 is 13 residues long. From germline, CDR1 is MDHEN and CDR2 SYDVKM. The CDR3 DNA is TGTGCCAGCAGTTTACTCAGCAATCAGCCCCAGCATTTT. It translates to CASSLLSNQPQHF.

The chain is built from TRBV2 and TRBJ1-6, with a weak D call TRBD1 (5 bases). This CDR3 contains 15 residues. CDR1 and CDR2 (germline): SNHLY, FYNNEI. V gave up 7 bases and J gave up 6 bases, with 16 bases separating them. The CDR3 coding sequence is TGTGCCAGCATATTAGGGGCTACGGGTAATTCACCCCTCCACTTT. Translating it yields CASILGATGNSPLHF. The full variable domain, rest sourced from reference TRBV2 and TRBJ1-6, is EPEVTQTPSHQVTQMGQEVILRCVPISNHLYFYWYRQILGQKVEFLVSFYNNEISEKSEIFDDQFSVERPDGSNFTLKIRSTKLEDSAMYFCASILGATGNSPLHFGNGTRLTVT.

The chain couples TRBV9 to TRBJ1-1; D is perhaps TRBD1 (5 bases). Between the trimmed V and J ends, which lost 0 bases and 4 bases, there was a span of 16 bases. CDR1 and CDR2 from the germline V gene are SGDLS and YYNGEE. This CDR3 region has 16 residues. The CDR3 here is CASSVVPGQGGTEAFF. The CDR3, as DNA: TGTGCCAGCAGCGTAGTTCCGGGCCAGGGCGGCACTGAAGCTTTCTTT.

For this clone: Other DNA sequences in the same sample also yield this CDR3. CDR3 sequence: CSGGQGNYGYTF. The CDR3 DNA sequence: TGCAGCGGAGGACAGGGTAACTATGGCTACACCTTC. This sequence joins TRBV29-1 and TRBJ1-2; 8 bases fit TRBD1. The CDR3 consists of 12 residues. The V and J ends lost 7 bases and 1 base, in that order; junction bases with no gene match: 2. Per the germline V gene, CDR1 is SQVTM and CDR2 is ANQGSEA.

This rearrangement joins TRBV3-1 (or the pseudogene TRBV3-2) to TRBJ1-5; no firm D call. CDR3 length: 17 amino acids. Looked up from germline, CDR1 is LGHDT and CDR2 is YNNKEL (reference sequence). Trimming left V 4 bases short and J 2 bases short, with 18 bases between. This chain's CDR3 is CASSLQEGGFGNQPQHF. The CDR3 nucleotides read TGTGCCAGCAGCCTTCAGGAGGGAGGATTCGGCAATCAGCCCCAGCATTTT.

This chain connects TRBV5-1 to TRBJ1-4; 9 nucleotides agree with TRBD1. Trimming took 4 bases from V and 7 from J; bases not matched to a gene: 11. Germline CDR1 is SGHRS and CDR2 is YFSETQ. The CDR3 consists of 16 residues. The CDR3 is CASSIGPQGQGEKLFF. The CDR3 nucleotides are TGCGCCAGCAGCATTGGGCCTCAGGGACAGGGTGAAAAACTGTTTTTT.

The genes are TRBV5-6 and TRBJ1-6, with 7 bases identical to TRBD1. With V trimmed by 4 bases and J by 9 bases, 10 bases remained unmatched. The CDR3 loop spans 15 amino acids. Per the germline V gene, CDR1 is SGHDT and CDR2 is YYEEEE. The CDR3 loop is CASSQITGVGSPLHF. DNA for the CDR3: TGTGCCAGCAGCCAAATTACAGGGGTCGGTTCACCCCTCCACTTT.

This chain joins TRBV13 and TRBJ2-1; 11 nucleotides agree with TRBD2. The V gene's germline CDR1 is PRHDT and CDR2 FYEKMQ (reference sequence). The trim removed 0 bases at V and 9 bases at J, leaving 4 bases unmatched. The CDR3 totals 15 residues. The CDR3 bases are TGTGCCAGCAGCTTAGGACTAGCGGGAGTAGGTGAGCAGTTCTTC. It encodes CASSLGLAGVGEQFF.

The chain joins TRBV6-1 to TRBJ1-5, with D tentatively TRBD1 (5 bases). The CDR3 length is 15 residues. CDR1 is MNHNS and CDR2 is SASEGT in the germline V gene. V was trimmed by 1 base and J by 4 bases, leaving 11 bases between them. The CDR3 loop is CASSEVGRGNQPQHF. CDR3 bases: TGTGCCAGCAGTGAAGTCGGGAGGGGTAATCAGCCCCAGCATTTT.

The chain has TRBV7-2 and TRBJ1-2; 7 nucleotides agree with TRBD1. Trimming took 5 bases from V and 4 from J; bases not matched to a gene: 13. Germline assignment: CDR1 SGHTA and CDR2 FQGNSA. The CDR3 is 16 amino acids. The CDR3: CASSPLYAAGGYGYTF. In nucleotides, the CDR3 is TGTGCCAGCAGCCCCCTCTACGCGGCAGGGGGCTATGGCTACACCTTC.